This T cell receptor beta chain was recorded in a study of beta chain features in type 1 diabetes. The CDR3 runs 16 residues. Trimming left V 1 base short and J 3 bases short, with 12 bases between. Germline V gives CDR1 LGHNA, CDR2 YSLEER. Expressed TCRB transcripts were sequenced, since all the RNA that had been isolated was reverse transcribed. Naive, central memory and regulatory T cell samples produced a mean of about 4 million reads. Generated by immunoSEQ multiplex PCR, the TCRdb table keeps only in-frame clones and is missing some. The table lists 200,000 to 250,000 clones, 68% of them singletons, with about 0.05% in the top ten.

The sequence was obtained from a young man in good health. The rearrangement uses TRBV4-3 and TRBJ2-2; the D gene is possibly TRBD2 (6 bases). Sequencing was performed on naive CD4+ T cells from blood. CDR3 amino acids: CASSQVGGTYTGELFF. CDR3 coding DNA: TGCGCCAGCAGCCAAGTTGGAGGGACGTACACCGGGGAGCTGTTTTTT.